This entry lists 19 T cell receptor beta chains sequenced from one sample in a study of blood T cell repertoires in COVID-19. Profiling relied on immunoSEQ multiplex PCR, and the TCRdb table lists in-frame clones only, not all of them. The repertoire holds about 270,000 clones, about 87% seen once, with over 3.5% in the top ten. The sequenced sample was PBMCs or T cells enriched from blood (not recorded which). The receptors derive from a woman aged 25 to 39 with acute COVID-19.

The genes are TRBV7-3 and TRBJ1-3; D gene uncertain. Germline loops: CDR1 SGHTA, CDR2 FQGTGA. Trimming pared 5 bases from V and 3 bases from J, leaving 8 bases between. The CDR3 covers 13 residues. The chain's CDR3 is CASSTNLGNTIYF. The CDR3 coding sequence is TGTGCCAGCAGCACAAACCTTGGAAACACCATATATTTT.

The chain uses TRBV6-1 and TRBJ2-2; D is unclear. CDR1 is MNHNS and CDR2 is SASEGT in the germline V gene. The CDR3 length is 15 residues. With 3 bases removed from V and 5 bases from J, the gap between germline ends came to 13 bases. The CDR3 here is CASSEANVPTGELFF. Here the CDR3 DNA reads TGTGCCAGCAGTGAGGCCAATGTACCGACCGGGGAGCTGTTTTTT.

The V and J genes are TRBV19 and TRBJ2-7; D ambiguous. This CDR3 spans 13 amino acids. The germline V gene has CDR1 LNHDA and CDR2 SQIVND (reference sequence). V lost 8 bases to trimming and J lost 0 bases, with 11 bases between them. The CDR3 spells CASSDTISYEQYF. The CDR3 DNA follows: TGTGCCAGTTCTGACACCATCTCCTACGAGCAGTACTTC.

The V gene is TRBV2, the J gene TRBJ2-1, with 8 positions matching TRBD2. The CDR3 totals 14 residues. The V gene end was trimmed by 7 bases and the J gene end by 5 bases; junction bases not matched to a gene: 7. Germline values: CDR1 SNHLY, CDR2 FYNNEI. Here the CDR3 reads CASNQRERDNEQFF. Here the CDR3 DNA reads TGTGCCAGCAACCAGCGGGAGCGGGACAATGAGCAGTTCTTC. Combining the CDR3 with reference TRBV2 and TRBJ2-1 gives the whole variable domain EPEVTQTPSHQVTQMGQEVILRCVPISNHLYFYWYRQILGQKVEFLVSFYNNEISEKSEIFDDQFSVERPDGSNFTLKIRSTKLEDSAMYFCASNQRERDNEQFFGPGTRLTVL.

The V and J genes are TRBV24-1 and TRBJ1-5; 8 nucleotides agree with TRBD1. The CDR3 covers 16 residues. Germline V gene data show CDR1 as KGHDR and CDR2 as SFDVKD. V was pared by 4 bases and J by 0 bases, with 4 bases of the junction left unmatched. For the CDR3, the DNA is TGTGCCACCAGTGACGTGACAGGGGATAGCAATCAGCCCCAGCATTTT. This translates into CATSDVTGDSNQPQHF.

The rearrangement joins TRBV6-5 to TRBJ2-1; 15 bases line up with TRBD2. Unmatched junction bases numbered 2, after V lost 4 bases and J lost 7 bases. The CDR3 sequence is 15 residues long. Germline CDR1 MNHEY, CDR2 SVGAGI. The CDR3 DNA follows: TGTGCCAGCAGTTTTGGGACTAGCGGGAGGAATGAGCAGTTCTTC. Amino acids: CASSFGTSGRNEQFF.

This clone has ten or more counts. V and J are TRBV19 and TRBJ2-1; TRBD2 agrees at 11 bases. CDR3 length: 15 residues. Germline CDR1 LNHDA, CDR2 SQIVND (reference sequence). V dropped 5 bases and J dropped 3; count of bases not matched to a gene: 3. The CDR3 sequence is CASSLGLADYNEQFF. The DNA for the CDR3 is TGTGCCAGTAGTTTGGGACTAGCGGACTACAATGAGCAGTTCTTC. The full variable domain, rest sourced from reference TRBV19 and TRBJ2-1, is DGGITQSPKYLFRKEGQNVTLSCEQNLNHDAMYWYRQDPGQGLRLIYYSQIVNDFQKGDIAEGYSVSREKKESFPLTVTSAQKNPTAFYLCASSLGLADYNEQFFGPGTRLTVL.

The rearrangement joins TRBV7-9 to TRBJ2-7; D unresolved. The CDR3 is made up of 13 amino acids. Trimming cost V 3 bases and J 4 bases, with 10 bases left between them. Per germline, CDR1 SEHNR and CDR2 FQNEAQ (reference sequence). The CDR3 DNA follows: TGTGCCAGCAGCTTTAGAACCTCTTACGAGCAGTACTTC. This gives the protein CASSFRTSYEQYF.

This clone was observed a handful of times. The chain combines TRBV6-2 or TRBV6-3 with TRBJ1-1, with no clear D. Looked up from germline, CDR1 is MNHEY and CDR2 is SVGEGT. The V end lost 2 bases, the J end lost 4 bases, and 14 bases lay between the germline ends. The CDR3 sequence is 15 residues long. The CDR3 region has the DNA TGTGCCAGCAGTTACGTGAGGGATTGGTCCACTGAAGCTTTCTTT. Translation: CASSYVRDWSTEAFF.

This clone was recorded only once. The V gene is TRBV10-3, the J gene TRBJ2-3; no firm D call. V was shortened by 4 bases and J by 2 bases, with 7 bases between the two germline ends. Germline CDR1 is ENHRY and CDR2 is SYGVKD. The CDR3 sequence is 13 residues long. The CDR3 DNA reads as TGTGCCATCAGTGGGGCCTCCACAGATACGCAGTATTTT. Its translation: CAISGASTDTQYF.

The rearrangement links TRBV16 to TRBJ2-2, with D possibly matching TRBD1 (5 bases). Trimming removed 0 bases from V and 3 bases from J, with 17 bases in between. The CDR3 covers 18 residues. Looked up from germline, CDR1 is KGHSY and CDR2 is FQNENV. Written as DNA, the CDR3 is TGTGCCAGCAGCCAATCGGGGCAACTAACCTCTTACACCGGGGAGCTGTTTTTT. Translating it yields CASSQSGQLTSYTGELFF.

The chain uses TRBV4-3 and TRBJ1-4, with D perhaps matching TRBD1 (5 bases). Germline-derived CDR1 and CDR2 are LGHNA and YSLEER. With 1 base removed from V and 3 bases from J, the gap between germline ends came to 9 bases. There are 15 residues in the CDR3. CDR3: CASSQGPGANEKLFF. Written as DNA, the CDR3 is TGCGCCAGCAGCCAAGGGCCGGGGGCTAATGAAAAACTGTTTTTT.

This chain links TRBV27 with TRBJ2-3, with D perhaps matching TRBD2 (5 bases). Deletions cut 2 bases from V and 5 bases from J, with 14 bases between. CDR3 length: 15 amino acids. Per the germline V gene, CDR1 is MNHEY and CDR2 is SMNVEV (reference sequence). CDR3 in DNA: TGTGCCAGCAGTTTAGAGGACTCCTGGGGAGATACGCAGTATTTT. Amino acids: CASSLEDSWGDTQYF.

The rearrangement links TRBV12-3 or TRBV12-4 to TRBJ1-2, with D maybe TRBD1 (5 bases). CDR3 size: 13 residues. V was shortened by 6 bases and J by 1 base, with 9 bases between the two germline ends. CDR3 DNA sequence: TGTGCCAGCAGCACGGACATTAACTATGGCTACACCTTC. This gives the protein CASSTDINYGYTF.

This chain uses TRBV7-9 with TRBJ2-5; 9 bases fit TRBD1. The length of the CDR3 is 16 residues. V gave up 5 bases and J gave up 2 bases; unmatched junction bases: 9. The germline V gene encodes CDR1 SEHNR and CDR2 FQNEAQ (reference sequence). CDR3 sequence reads: CASSTTGGYLQETQYF. In DNA, the CDR3 is TGTGCCAGCAGCACCACAGGGGGCTACCTACAAGAGACCCAGTACTTC.

In this sample, this clone turned up a few times. This chain links TRBV2 with TRBJ1-3; tentative D call: TRBD1 (6 bases). Trimming took off 6 bases at V and 0 bases at J, with 15 bases between the two ends. Looked up from germline, CDR1 is SNHLY and CDR2 is FYNNEI. The CDR3 length is 16 residues. CDR3 DNA: TGTGCCAGCAGGAGGACAGCCCAGAGCTCTGGAAACACCATATATTTT. Residues: CASRRTAQSSGNTIYF.

The rearrangement links TRBV7-9 to TRBJ2-5; 11 bases align to TRBD2. V lost 5 bases to trimming and J lost 6 bases; unmatched junction nucleotides: 17. The CDR3 runs 18 residues. The germline V gene encodes CDR1 SEHNR and CDR2 FQNEAQ (reference sequence). The CDR3 loop reads CASSGPWGSGRAAQTQYF. The CDR3 DNA reads TGTGCCAGCAGCGGACCCTGGGGTAGCGGGAGGGCCGCCCAGACCCAGTACTTC.

The chain carries TRBV27 and TRBJ2-3, with 7 bases matching TRBD2. Losses at the gene ends were 2 bases for V and 5 bases for J; bases not matched to a gene: 4. The germline V gene has CDR1 MNHEY and CDR2 SMNVEV (reference sequence). The CDR3 totals 14 residues. The CDR3 DNA sequence: TGTGCCAGCAGTTTAGCGGGAGAGTTAGATACGCAGTATTTT. Residues: CASSLAGELDTQYF.

This clone was seen just once. V and J are TRBV19 and TRBJ1-2, with a weak D call TRBD1 (5 bases). The CDR3 runs 14 residues. Per germline, CDR1 LNHDA and CDR2 SQIVND (reference sequence). V dropped 7 bases and J dropped 2 bases, with 14 bases sitting between them. The DNA for the CDR3 is TGTGCCAGTAAACGGGCAGGGAGGAACTATGGCTACACCTTC. Its translation is CASKRAGRNYGYTF. The complete variable domain, with remaining parts taken from reference TRBV19 and TRBJ1-2, reads DGGITQSPKYLFRKEGQNVTLSCEQNLNHDAMYWYRQDPGQGLRLIYYSQIVNDFQKGDIAEGYSVSREKKESFPLTVTSAQKNPTAFYLCASKRAGRNYGYTFGSGTRLTVV.